Sequencing of this T cell receptor beta chain was carried out in a study of blood T cell repertoires in COVID-19. At the level of the study: Specimens from acute and convalescent COVID-19 originated in the United States, Italy and Spain. T cells, B-cell-depleted T cells, or PBMCs supplied cDNA or gDNA.

In the original analysis: Cell counts per sample came from amplifying reference gene primers. Method: immunoSEQ multiplex PCR; TCRdb's copy keeps in-frame clones and lacks some. V, J and clone size reflect that table, while D and trimming were determined from the DNA. This table has roughly 240,000 clones, 65% to 90% appearing once. This CDR3 is built from 16 residues. Germline lookup yields CDR1 SGDLS and CDR2 YYNGEE. After removal of 0 bases from V and 4 bases from J, the junction contained 3 bases not matched to a gene. The V call is TRBV9, the J call TRBJ2-2, with 10 bases aligning to TRBD2. The TCR sequence derives from a man aged 50 to 60 with COVID-19, enrolled during active disease. Sequenced material: peripheral blood. The CDR3 is CASSVDLAGVTGELFF. In DNA, the CDR3 is TGTGCCAGCAGCGTAGACCTAGCGGGGGTCACCGGGGAGCTGTTTTTT.